These 7 T cell receptor beta chains were sequenced from one sample in a study of human T cells and chemical hapten exposure. A single record per CDR3 protein comes from TCRdb applying MiXCR to the RACE reads. The sample consists of 370,000 or so distinct CDR3 sequences, 4% to 5.5% of them appearing once. Time point given: patch test 1, 2 weeks after DPC sensitization. Documented treatment: therapeutic diphenylcyclopropenone sensitization with weekly scalp DPC. The source was whole blood, collected in connection with sensitization to the hapten diphenylcyclopropenone (DPC). These receptors originate from a woman aged 45-60 years with alopecia areata. Some clones in this sample may be carry-over from other donors' samples.

The V gene is TRBV6-2 or TRBV6-3, the J gene TRBJ2-1, with TRBD2 matching 15 bases. V gave up 6 bases and J gave up 8 bases; unmatched junction bases: 14. The CDR3 is made up of 18 amino acids. Germline values: CDR1 MNHEY, CDR2 SVGEGT. In DNA, the CDR3 is TGTGCCAGCAGCCCCGGACTAGCGGGAGGGCCCGCGTGGCATGAGCAGTTCTTC. This sequence encodes CASSPGLAGGPAWHEQFF.

The chain employs TRBV12-3 or TRBV12-4 and TRBJ1-4; TRBD1 agrees at 7 bases. The V gene end was trimmed by 6 bases and the J gene end by 8 bases; junction bases not matched to a gene: 9. The CDR3 is 14 residues long. The CDR3 DNA reads TGTGCCAGCAGCTCGACAGGGCTCGGGGAAAAACTGTTTTTT. Protein product: CASSSTGLGEKLFF.

The sample holds a few counts of this clonotype. V gene TRBV2 combines with J gene TRBJ2-3, with a tentative D call TRBD2 (6 bases). The CDR3 runs 14 residues. Germline assignment: CDR1 SNHLY and CDR2 FYNNEI. Trimming removed 6 bases from V and 6 bases from J, with 16 bases in between. The CDR3 loop is CASSAESGADTQYF. The CDR3 DNA follows: TGTGCCAGCAGCGCAGAGTCGGGAGCGGATACGCAGTATTTT.

This clonotype showed up many times. The V call is TRBV5-6, the J call TRBJ2-1, with a tentative D call TRBD1 (6 bases). The germline CDR1 and CDR2 sequences are SGHDT and YYEEEE. Trimming left V 1 base short and J 2 bases short, with 10 bases between. The CDR3 is 15 amino acids. CDR3 coding DNA: TGTGCCAGCAGCTTGAGGCAGGGGCCCTACAATGAGCAGTTCTTC. Translated, it gives CASSLRQGPYNEQFF.

This clonotype has just a few counts. The chain recombines TRBV12-3 or TRBV12-4 with TRBJ1-1; D is unresolved. Trimming removed 0 bases from V and 3 bases from J, with 8 bases in between. This CDR3 is 14 amino acids long. Written as DNA, the CDR3 is TGTGCCAGCAGTTTAGCGGTATCGTACACTGAAGCTTTCTTT. As protein: CASSLAVSYTEAFF.

This clonotype was found many times. CDR3 sequence reads: CSVGRTGSSYNEQFF. CDR3 sequence (DNA): TGCAGCGTAGGAAGGACAGGGAGCTCCTACAATGAGCAGTTCTTC. This rearrangement joins TRBV29-1 to TRBJ2-1; 8 bases are shared with TRBD1. Losses at the gene ends were 6 bases for V and 0 bases for J; bases not matched to a gene: 7. The CDR3 spans 15 residues. The germline gives CDR1 SQVTM, CDR2 ANQGSEA.

This clonotype was recorded many times. V is TRBV6-1 and J is TRBJ1-1, with 8 bases aligning to TRBD1. This CDR3 spans 13 amino acids. J was trimmed by 6 bases and V by 7 bases; bases with no gene match: 7. The germline V gene encodes CDR1 MNHNS and CDR2 SASEGT. The CDR3 loop is CASMTGVVAEAFF. CDR3 coding DNA: TGTGCCAGCATGACAGGGGTGGTCGCTGAAGCTTTCTTT.